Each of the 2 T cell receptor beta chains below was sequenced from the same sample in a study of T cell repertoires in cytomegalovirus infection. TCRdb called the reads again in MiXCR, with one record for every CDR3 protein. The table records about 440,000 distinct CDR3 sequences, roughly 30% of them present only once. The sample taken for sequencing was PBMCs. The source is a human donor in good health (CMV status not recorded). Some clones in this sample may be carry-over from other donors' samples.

CDR3 bases: TGTGCCAGCAGCGCGGGACATGAGATAATGAACACTGAAGCTTTCTTT. Translated, it gives CASSAGHEIMNTEAFF. The chain is built from TRBV7-9 and TRBJ1-1; perhaps TRBD1 as D (6 bases). Trimming shortened V by 5 bases and J by 0 bases, and 16 bases separated the two germline ends. The CDR3 is 16 amino acids. The germline V gene has CDR1 SEHNR and CDR2 FQNEAQ (reference sequence).

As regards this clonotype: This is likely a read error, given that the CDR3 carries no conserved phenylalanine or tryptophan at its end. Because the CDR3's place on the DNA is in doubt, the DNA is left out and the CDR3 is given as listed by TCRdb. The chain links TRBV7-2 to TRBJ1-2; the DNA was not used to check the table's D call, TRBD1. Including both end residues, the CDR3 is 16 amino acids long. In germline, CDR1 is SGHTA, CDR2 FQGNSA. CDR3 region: CASSFDADGNSGGYTL.